This TCR beta chain was profiled in a study of shared clonotypes between healthy human individuals. Study details: Serving as donors were a couple of women and three men, whose ages spanned 18 to 49.

Original processing methods: ImmunoSEQ gave junction-only sequences without quality scores, so filtering differed. The method was immunoSEQ multiplex PCR; TCRdb's version includes in-frame clones alone and lacks a portion of them. Clone size and the V and J calls come from that table; the DNA yielded D and trimming. This table has approximately 1,500,000 clones, roughly 97% appearing once. Study observations and caveats: Generation probability values for non-shared clonotypes were lower than those for clonotypes shared by all four donors.

On this clone itself: What it recognizes is unknown.

The sequenced sample was naive CD4+ T cells sorted from blood. Subset: CD45RA+ positively selected. This TCR came from a young man in good health.

The CDR3 reads CAWSVQGTSGYTF. The DNA for the CDR3 is TGTGCCTGGAGTGTTCAGGGTACTAGTGGCTACACCTTC. The rearrangement joins TRBV30 to TRBJ1-2; weak D call: TRBD1 (5 bases). The CDR3 extends over 13 amino acids. From germline, CDR1 is GTSNPN and CDR2 SVGIG (reference sequence). Trimming took 0 bases from V and 7 from J, leaving 12 bases between them.